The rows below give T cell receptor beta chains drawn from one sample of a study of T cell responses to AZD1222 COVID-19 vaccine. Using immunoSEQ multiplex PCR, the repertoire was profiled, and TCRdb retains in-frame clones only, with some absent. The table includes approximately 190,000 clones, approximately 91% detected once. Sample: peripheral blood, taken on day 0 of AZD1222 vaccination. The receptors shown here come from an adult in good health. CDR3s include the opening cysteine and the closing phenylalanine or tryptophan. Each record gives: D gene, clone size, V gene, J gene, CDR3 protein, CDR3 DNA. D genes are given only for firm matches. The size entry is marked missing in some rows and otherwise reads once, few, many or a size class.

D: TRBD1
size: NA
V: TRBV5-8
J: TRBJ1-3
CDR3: CASSLGQGSDTIYF
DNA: TGTGCCAGCAGCTTGGGACAGGGTTCTGACACCATATATTTT

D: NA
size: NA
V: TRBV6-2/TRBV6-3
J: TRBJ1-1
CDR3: CASSRSLETYTEAFF
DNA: TGTGCCAGCAGCCGATCACTCGAGACTTACACTGAAGCTTTCTTT

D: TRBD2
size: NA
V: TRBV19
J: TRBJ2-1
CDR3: CASSIRLADYNEQFF
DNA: TGTGCCAGTAGTATCCGTCTAGCGGACTACAATGAGCAGTTCTTC

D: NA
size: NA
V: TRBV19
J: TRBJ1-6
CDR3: CASSSKGGNNSPLHF
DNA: TGTGCCAGTAGCTCGAAGGGGGGGAATAATTCACCCCTCCACTTT

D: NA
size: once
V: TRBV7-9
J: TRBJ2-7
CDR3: CASSLGGRRPYEQYF
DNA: TGTGCCAGCAGCTTAGGGGGGAGGAGGCCCTACGAGCAGTACTTC

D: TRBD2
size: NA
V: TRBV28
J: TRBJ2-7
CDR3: CASSLWTSGVSYEQYF
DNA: TGTGCCAGCAGTTTGTGGACTAGCGGGGTCTCCTACGAGCAGTACTTC

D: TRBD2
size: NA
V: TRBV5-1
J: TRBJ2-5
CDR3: CASSSTARGARAAQYF
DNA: TGCGCCAGCAGCTCGACGGCGCGGGGGGCCCGGGCGGCCCAGTACTTC

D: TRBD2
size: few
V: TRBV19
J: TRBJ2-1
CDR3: CASSTKIAGGTVDNEQFF
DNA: TGTGCCAGTAGTACTAAAATAGCGGGAGGGACTGTAGACAATGAGCAGTTCTTC

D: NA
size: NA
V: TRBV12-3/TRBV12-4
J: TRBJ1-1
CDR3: CASSGRGPEAFF
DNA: TGTGCCAGCAGTGGGAGGGGCCCTGAAGCTTTCTTT

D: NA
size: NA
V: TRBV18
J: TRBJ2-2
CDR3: CASSPTRTGELFF
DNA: TGTGCCAGCTCACCGACTAGGACCGGGGAGCTGTTTTTT

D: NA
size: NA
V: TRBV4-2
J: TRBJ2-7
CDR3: CASSQRTLIVGGFDEQYF
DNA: TGTGCCAGCAGCCAACGTACCCTCATTGTTGGGGGATTCGACGAGCAGTACTTC

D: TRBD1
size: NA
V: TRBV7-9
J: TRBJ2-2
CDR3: CASRTGEFPGELFF
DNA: TGTGCCAGCCGGACAGGGGAGTTTCCCGGGGAGCTGTTTTTT

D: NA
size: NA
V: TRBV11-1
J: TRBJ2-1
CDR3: CASSPRVGAEQFF
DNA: TGTGCCAGCAGCCCCCGGGTTGGGGCTGAGCAGTTCTTC

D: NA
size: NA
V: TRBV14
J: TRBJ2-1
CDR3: CASSQDLGISGYNEQFF
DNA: TGTGCCAGCAGCCAAGATCTTGGGATTAGCGGATACAATGAGCAGTTCTTC

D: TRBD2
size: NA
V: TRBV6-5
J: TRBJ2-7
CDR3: CASKTSGSSYEQYF
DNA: TGTGCCAGCAAGACTAGCGGTTCATCCTACGAGCAGTACTTC

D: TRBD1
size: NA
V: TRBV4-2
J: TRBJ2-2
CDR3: CASSQLEGQGYTGELFF
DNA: TGTGCCAGCAGCCAACTCGAGGGACAGGGGTACACCGGGGAGCTGTTTTTT

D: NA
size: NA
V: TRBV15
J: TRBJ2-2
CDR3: CATSRDQTTNTGELFF
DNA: TGTGCCACCAGCAGAGATCAGACAACGAACACCGGGGAGCTGTTTTTT

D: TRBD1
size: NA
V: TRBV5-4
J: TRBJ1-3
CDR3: CASSRRGQGGNTIYF
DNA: TGTGCCAGCAGCCGCCGTGGACAGGGTGGAAACACCATATATTTT

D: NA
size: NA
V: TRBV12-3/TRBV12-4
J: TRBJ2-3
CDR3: CASSPDTGDTQYF
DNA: TGTGCCAGCAGCCCTGATACAGGGGATACGCAGTATTTT

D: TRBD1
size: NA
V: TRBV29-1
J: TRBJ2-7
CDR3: CSGRDRGFDEQYF
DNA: TGCAGCGGCCGAGACAGGGGGTTTGACGAGCAGTACTTC

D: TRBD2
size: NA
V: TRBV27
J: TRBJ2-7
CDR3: CASRASGTYEQYF
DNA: TGTGCCAGCAGGGCTAGCGGAACCTACGAGCAGTACTTC

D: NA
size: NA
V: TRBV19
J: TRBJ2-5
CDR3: CASSRVQETQYF
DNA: TGTGCCAGTAGTAGGGTGCAAGAGACCCAGTACTTC

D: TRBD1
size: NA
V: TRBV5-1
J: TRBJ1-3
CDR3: CASSAGTADSGNTIYF
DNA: TGCGCCAGCAGCGCTGGGACAGCTGACTCTGGAAACACCATATATTTT

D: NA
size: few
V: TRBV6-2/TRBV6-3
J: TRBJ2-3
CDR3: CASSYTETDTQYF
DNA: TGTGCCAGCAGTTACACAGAGACAGATACGCAGTATTTT

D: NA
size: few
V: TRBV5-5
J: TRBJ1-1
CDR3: CASSLGFYTEAFF
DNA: TGTGCCAGCAGCTTGGGATTTTACACTGAAGCTTTCTTT

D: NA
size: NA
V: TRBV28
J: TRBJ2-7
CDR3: CASKRAYEQYF
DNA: TGTGCCAGCAAGAGGGCCTACGAGCAGTACTTC

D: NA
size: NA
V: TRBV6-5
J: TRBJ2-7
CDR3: CASSYSRSGGYEQYF
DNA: TGTGCCAGCAGTTACTCCCGGAGCGGAGGCTACGAGCAGTACTTC

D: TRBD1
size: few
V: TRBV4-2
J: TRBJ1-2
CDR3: CASSQVGLQGAGGYTF
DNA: TGTGCCAGCAGCCAAGTCGGTCTCCAGGGGGCTGGTGGCTACACCTTC

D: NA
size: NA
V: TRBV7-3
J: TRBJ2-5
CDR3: CASSLTRDQTQYF
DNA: TGTGCCAGCAGCTTAACTCGGGACCAGACCCAGTACTTC

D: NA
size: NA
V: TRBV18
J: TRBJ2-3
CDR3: CASSPRSGSTDTQYF
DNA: TGTGCCAGCTCACCACGGTCAGGGAGCACAGATACGCAGTATTTT

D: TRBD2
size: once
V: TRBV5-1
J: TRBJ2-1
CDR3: CASSLGTSGKNEQFF
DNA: TGCGCCAGCAGCTTGGGGACTAGCGGGAAAAATGAGCAGTTCTTC

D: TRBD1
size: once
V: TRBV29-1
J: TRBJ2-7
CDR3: CSVFGTVDYEQYF
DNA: TGCAGCGTGTTCGGGACAGTTGACTACGAGCAGTACTTC

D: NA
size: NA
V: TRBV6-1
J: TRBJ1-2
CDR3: CASSERDSFGYTF
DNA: TGTGCCAGCAGTGAAAGGGACTCGTTTGGCTACACCTTC

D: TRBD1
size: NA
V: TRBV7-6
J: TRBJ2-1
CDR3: CASSLFRAGGVNEQFF
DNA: TGTGCCAGCAGCTTATTTCGGGCAGGGGGCGTCAATGAGCAGTTCTTC

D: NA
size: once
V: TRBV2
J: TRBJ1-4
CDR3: CASSGQAKTEKLFF
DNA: TGTGCCAGCTCGGGTCAGGCGAAAACAGAAAAACTGTTTTTT

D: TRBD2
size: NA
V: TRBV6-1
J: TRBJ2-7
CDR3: CASSEVVAGAHYEQYF
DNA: TGTGCCAGCAGTGAAGTGGTAGCGGGGGCCCACTACGAGCAGTACTTC

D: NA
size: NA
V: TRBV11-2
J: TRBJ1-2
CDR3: CASSRLGGREYGYTF
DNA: TGTGCCAGCAGCCGCCTCGGAGGCAGGGAATATGGCTACACCTTC

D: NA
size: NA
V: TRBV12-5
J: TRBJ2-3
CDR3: CASGNPSGLLIDTQYF
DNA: TGTGCTAGTGGTAACCCGTCCGGACTCCTGATTGATACGCAGTATTTT

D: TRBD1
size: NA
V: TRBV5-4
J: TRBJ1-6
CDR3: CASSLEGQGSSYNSPLHF
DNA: TGTGCCAGCAGCTTGGAGGGACAGGGGAGCTCCTATAATTCACCCCTCCACTTT

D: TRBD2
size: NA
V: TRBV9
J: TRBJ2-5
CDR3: CASSVGPGLAGGLETQYF
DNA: TGTGCCAGCAGCGTAGGTCCGGGGCTAGCGGGGGGGCTAGAGACCCAGTACTTC

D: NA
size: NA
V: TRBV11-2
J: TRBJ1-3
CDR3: CASSPRQTGNTIYF
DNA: TGTGCCAGCAGCCCCCGTCAAACTGGAAACACCATATATTTT

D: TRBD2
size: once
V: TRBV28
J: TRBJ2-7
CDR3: CASNSLAGGTYEQYF
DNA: TGTGCCAGCAATTCTCTAGCGGGAGGGACATACGAGCAGTACTTC

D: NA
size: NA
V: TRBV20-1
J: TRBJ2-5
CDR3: CSARDQETQYF
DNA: TGCAGTGCTAGGGACCAAGAGACCCAGTACTTC

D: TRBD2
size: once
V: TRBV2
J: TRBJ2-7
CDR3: CASSDGASGTYEQYF
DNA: TGTGCCAGCAGTGATGGTGCTAGCGGGACTTACGAGCAGTACTTC

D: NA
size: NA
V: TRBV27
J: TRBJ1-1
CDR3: CASSKADHTEAFF
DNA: TGTGCCAGCAGTAAGGCAGACCACACTGAAGCTTTCTTT

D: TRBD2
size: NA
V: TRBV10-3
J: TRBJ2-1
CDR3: CAMGGDAYNEQFF
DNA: TGTGCCATGGGGGGGGACGCCTACAATGAGCAGTTCTTC

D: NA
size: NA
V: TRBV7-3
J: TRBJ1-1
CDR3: CASSLLGLNTEAFF
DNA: TGTGCCAGCAGCTTATTGGGTCTGAACACTGAAGCTTTCTTT

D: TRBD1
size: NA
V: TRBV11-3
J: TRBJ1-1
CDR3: CASSLAGTGPGTEAFF
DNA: TGTGCCAGCAGCTTAGCGGGGACAGGGCCGGGCACTGAAGCTTTCTTT

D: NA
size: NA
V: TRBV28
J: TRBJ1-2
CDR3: CASSFALPDGYTF
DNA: TGTGCCAGCAGCTTTGCCCTCCCGGACGGCTACACCTTC

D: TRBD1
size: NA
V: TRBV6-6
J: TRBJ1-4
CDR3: CASSLQGAWGEKLFF
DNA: TGTGCCAGCAGTCTACAGGGGGCGTGGGGTGAAAAACTGTTTTTT

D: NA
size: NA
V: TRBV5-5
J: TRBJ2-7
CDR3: CASSYVMVVDEQYF
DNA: TGTGCCAGCAGCTACGTTATGGTTGTCGACGAGCAGTACTTC

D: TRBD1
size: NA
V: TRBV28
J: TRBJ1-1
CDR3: CASSPLGQGARGTEAFF
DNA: TGTGCCAGCAGTCCCCTGGGACAGGGGGCGCGAGGTACTGAAGCTTTCTTT

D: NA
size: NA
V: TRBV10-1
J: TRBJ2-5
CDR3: CASSVGGPQETQYF
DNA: TGCGCCAGCAGTGTTGGGGGGCCCCAAGAGACCCAGTACTTC

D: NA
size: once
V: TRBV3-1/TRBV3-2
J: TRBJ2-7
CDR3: CASSQVRGAYEQYF
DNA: TGTGCCAGCAGCCAAGTAAGGGGTGCATACGAGCAGTACTTC

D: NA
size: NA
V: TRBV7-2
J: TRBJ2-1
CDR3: CASSLARVSGHEQFF
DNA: TGTGCCAGCAGCTTAGCGAGGGTAAGCGGCCATGAGCAGTTCTTC

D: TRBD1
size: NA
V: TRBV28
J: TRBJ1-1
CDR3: CASRDRQGGNTEAFF
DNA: TGTGCCAGCAGGGATAGACAGGGGGGGAACACTGAAGCTTTCTTT

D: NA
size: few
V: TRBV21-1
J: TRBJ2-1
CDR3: CASSEGLPGREQFF
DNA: TGTGCCAGCAGCGAGGGACTACCCGGCAGGGAGCAGTTCTTC